Each of the 18 T cell receptor beta chains below was sequenced from the same sample in a study of T cells expressing NK-cell markers. TCRdb reprocessed the 5' RACE reads, with one entry per CDR3 protein and no DNA. This table lists 450,000 to 600,000 distinct CDR3 sequences. The source material was blood T cells: a sorted CD56 or NKG2C T cell subset, CD4+ or CD8+ T cells, or bulk PBMC T cells (not recorded which). The receptors stem from a man between 18 and 29 years old in good health.

The V gene is TRBV7-8, the J gene TRBJ1-6. Germline assignment: CDR1 SGHVS and CDR2 FQNEAQ. The CDR3 contains 14 residues. CDR3 residues: CASKLRGWNSPLHF.

The chain employs TRBV20-1 and TRBJ2-3; TCRdb outputs TRBD2, but without DNA this stays unchecked. This CDR3 is 14 amino acids long. The germline V gene encodes CDR1 DFQATT and CDR2 SNEGSKA (reference sequence). CDR3 sequence: CSAETSGNTDTQYF.

The chain recombines TRBV10-3 with TRBJ2-5; TCRdb outputs TRBD2, but without DNA this stays unchecked. Germline V CDR1 and CDR2: ENHRY, SYGVKD. The CDR3 extends over 16 amino acids. The CDR3 region is CAISAGGSSVQETQYF.

CDR3 loop: CASSPPGGRNEQFF. V usage is TRBV11-3 and J usage is TRBJ2-1; TCRdb outputs TRBD2, but without DNA this stays unchecked. Germline lookup yields CDR1 SGHNT and CDR2 YENEEA. The CDR3 extends over 14 amino acids. Together with reference TRBV11-3 and TRBJ2-1, the CDR3 gives the full variable domain: EAGVVQSPRYKIIEKKQPVAFWCNPISGHNTLYWYLQNLGQGPELLIRYENEEAVDDSQLPKDRFSAERLKGVDSTLKIQPAELGDSAVYLCASSPPGGRNEQFFGPGTRLTVL.

This CDR3 is CSARYGGWEFF. This chain joins TRBV20-1 and TRBJ2-1; no DNA is available, so the TRBD1 call from TCRdb remains unchecked. The CDR3 covers 11 residues. CDR1 is DFQATT, CDR2 SNEGSKA, per germline (reference sequence).

The chain employs TRBV5-1 and TRBJ2-2. CDR1 and CDR2 (germline): SGHRS, YFSETQ. This CDR3 comprises 14 residues. The CDR3 region is CASSLEDRDGELFF.

The rearrangement joins TRBV30 to TRBJ2-6; TCRdb indicates TRBD2, and absent DNA this call remains unverified. Germline CDR1 GTSNPN, CDR2 SVGIG (reference sequence). The CDR3 loop spans 18 amino acids. The CDR3 protein is CAWTTRERRSWRANVLTF.

The rearrangement links TRBV12-3 or TRBV12-4 to TRBJ1-2; without DNA, the TCRdb call of TRBD1 cannot be checked. The CDR3 is made up of 14 amino acids. Here the CDR3 reads CASSITGAAYGYTF.

The chain is built from TRBV20-1 and TRBJ1-4; TCRdb designates TRBD1, a call that cannot be tested without DNA. Germline assignment: CDR1 DFQATT and CDR2 SNEGSKA (reference sequence). The CDR3 extends over 14 amino acids. The CDR3 sequence: CSAYTGQRNEKLFF.

The CDR3 sequence is CSARPPGTGANVLTF. V is TRBV20-1 and J is TRBJ2-6. The CDR3 is made up of 15 amino acids. Looked up from germline, CDR1 is DFQATT and CDR2 is SNEGSKA (reference sequence).

The chain couples TRBV29-1 to TRBJ1-4; TCRdb selects TRBD1, and the lack of DNA leaves this call unchecked. Germline CDR1 reads SQVTM; CDR2 reads ANQGSEA. The CDR3 has 13 residues. CDR3 region: CSVVGQGVEKLFF.

Here the CDR3 reads CASSLELRRSYEQYF. V and J are TRBV11-2 and TRBJ2-7. Per germline, CDR1 SGHAT and CDR2 FQNNGV. The CDR3 covers 15 residues.

The chain has TRBV2 and TRBJ2-5. The CDR3 length is 14 residues. From germline, CDR1 is SNHLY and CDR2 FYNNEI. The CDR3 is CASSEDSSQETQYF.

The gene calls are TRBV7-9 and TRBJ2-1; lacking DNA, the TRBD1 call made by TCRdb goes unchecked. Germline values: CDR1 SEHNR, CDR2 FQNEAQ (reference sequence). The CDR3 spans 12 residues. The CDR3 sequence is CASSRREFEQFF.

The chain couples TRBV5-1 to TRBJ2-3. Germline values: CDR1 SGHRS, CDR2 YFSETQ. The CDR3 contains 15 residues. CDR3: CASSLVIGSPDTQYF.

The gene calls are TRBV20-1 and TRBJ2-3; TCRdb picks TRBD1, but there is no DNA to check that call. The CDR3 spans 17 residues. CDR1 and CDR2 (germline): DFQATT, SNEGSKA (reference sequence). CDR3 in amino acids: CSARDLPGGRNTDTQYF.

The V call is TRBV6-5, the J call TRBJ2-1. Germline V gives CDR1 MNHEY, CDR2 SVGAGI. The CDR3 consists of 14 residues. This CDR3 reads CASSITRGGSEQFF.

V is TRBV10-3 and J is TRBJ1-1; TCRdb's D call of TRBD1 is untestable without DNA. Germline V gene sequence: CDR1 ENHRY, CDR2 SYGVKD. CDR3 size: 14 residues. CDR3 region: CAIRTDRDKGEAFF.